These 8 T cell receptor beta chains originate from one sample sequenced in a study of blood T cell repertoires in COVID-19. Data came from immunoSEQ multiplex PCR; TCRdb stores just in-frame clones and leaves some out. The data show approximately 280,000 clones, 65% to 85% seen once. The specimen was peripheral blood. These receptors were collected from a human donor with COVID-19, enrolled during active disease. The donor label of this sample is uncertain.

V usage is TRBV24-1 and J usage is TRBJ2-1; 10 bases align to TRBD2. The germline V gene encodes CDR1 KGHDR and CDR2 SFDVKD. The CDR3 runs 16 residues. Germline trimming cut 9 bases from V and 0 bases from J; bases unmatched to any gene: 7. CDR3 protein: CATGLAGVSSYNEQFF. As DNA, the CDR3 is TGTGCCACCGGGCTAGCGGGAGTAAGCTCCTACAATGAGCAGTTCTTC.

The V call is TRBV9, the J call TRBJ2-5; D might be TRBD1 (5 bases). The CDR3 covers 14 residues. V lost 1 base and J 4 bases, leaving 11 bases between the germline ends. Germline V gives CDR1 SGDLS, CDR2 YYNGEE. CDR3 sequence: CASSVQPQGETQYF. CDR3 in DNA: TGTGCCAGCAGCGTACAGCCTCAGGGAGAGACCCAGTACTTC.

The gene calls are TRBV5-1 and TRBJ1-1; possibly TRBD1 for D (5 bases). Germline assignment: CDR1 SGHRS and CDR2 YFSETQ. The CDR3 sequence is 15 residues long. V gave up 4 bases and J gave up 5 bases, with 18 bases separating them. The CDR3 DNA is TGCGCCAGCAGCAGTTCTCAGGGTAGGAGTACTGAAGCTTTCTTT. Amino acid sequence: CASSSSQGRSTEAFF.

In its sample, this clone was seen once. The J gene is TRBJ2-6, the V gene TRBV2; D is unresolved. The V end lost 4 bases, the J end lost 2 bases, and 9 bases lay between the germline ends. This CDR3 region has 15 residues. Per the germline V gene, CDR1 is SNHLY and CDR2 is FYNNEI. In nucleotides, the CDR3 is TGTGCCAGCAGTGTCGCGAAAACTGGGGCCAACGTCCTGACTTTC. Protein sequence: CASSVAKTGANVLTF.

V and J are TRBV21-1 and TRBJ2-3; the DNA was not compared with TRBD1, the D call given in the table. TRBV21-1 constitutes a pseudogene. CDR3 length equals 20 residues. Written as DNA, the CDR3 is TGTGCCAGCAGCAAAGTCGACGACAAAGCACCGGGACAGGGTTTAGATACGCAGTATTTT. Translating it yields CASSKVDDKAPGQGLDTQYF.

The rearrangement links TRBV5-1 to TRBJ1-5; D perhaps matches TRBD1 (6 bases). Trimming removed 0 bases from V and 7 bases from J, with 17 bases in between. This CDR3 has 16 amino acids. The germline V gene has CDR1 SGHRS and CDR2 YFSETQ. CDR3 region: CASSLEAQGTGQPQHF. The CDR3 DNA sequence: TGCGCCAGCAGCTTGGAGGCACAGGGAACGGGGCAGCCCCAGCATTTT.

The chain joins TRBV6-5 to TRBJ2-1, with D unclear. Germline loops: CDR1 MNHEY, CDR2 SVGAGI. V lost 2 bases and J lost 5, with 13 bases in between. CDR3 length: 15 amino acids. The CDR3 here is CASSYGQRLDNEQFF. The DNA of the CDR3 is TGTGCCAGCAGTTACGGCCAGAGGTTGGACAATGAGCAGTTCTTC.

This chain connects TRBV11-3 to TRBJ2-3; 8 bases agree with TRBD2. After removal of 4 bases from V and 0 bases from J, the junction contained 9 bases not matched to a gene. This CDR3 region has 17 residues. The germline gives CDR1 SGHNT, CDR2 YENEEA. CDR3 sequence reads: CASSSSTGGSSTDTQYF. In DNA, the CDR3 is TGTGCCAGCAGCTCCTCCACGGGGGGGAGTAGCACAGATACGCAGTATTTT.